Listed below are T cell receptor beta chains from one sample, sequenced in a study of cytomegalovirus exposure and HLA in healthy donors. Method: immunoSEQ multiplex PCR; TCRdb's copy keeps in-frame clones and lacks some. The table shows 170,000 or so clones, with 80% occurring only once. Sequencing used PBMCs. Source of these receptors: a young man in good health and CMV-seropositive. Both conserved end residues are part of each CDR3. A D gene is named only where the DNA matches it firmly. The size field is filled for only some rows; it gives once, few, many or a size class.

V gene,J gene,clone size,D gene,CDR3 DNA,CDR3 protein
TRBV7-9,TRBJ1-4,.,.,TGTTCCAGCAGCTCGACCTCCGACGGCGGAGCTGGGGAAAAACTGTTTTTT,CSSSSTSDGGAGEKLFF
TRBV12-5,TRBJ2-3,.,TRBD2,TGTGCTAGTGGCCTAGCGGGGACTACAGATACGCAGTATTTT,CASGLAGTTDTQYF
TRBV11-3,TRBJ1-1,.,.,TGTGCCAGCAGCTTCGGACATGTTAACACTGAAGCTTTCTTT,CASSFGHVNTEAFF
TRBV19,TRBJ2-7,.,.,TGTGCCAGTAGTACAGGACAAGTCCATCTTGAGCAGTACTTC,CASSTGQVHLEQYF
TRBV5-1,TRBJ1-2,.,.,TGCGCCAGCAGCTTGGAAAGGAGCGGTGCGGATGGCTACACCTTC,CASSLERSGADGYTF
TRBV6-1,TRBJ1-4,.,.,TGTGCCAGCAGTGAAGTTGGGCAGGAACTGTTTTTT,CASSEVGQELFF
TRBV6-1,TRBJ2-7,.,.,TGTGCCAGCGAACCCTACCCCGGTTCCTACGAGCAGTACTTC,CASEPYPGSYEQYF
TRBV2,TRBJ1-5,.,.,TGTGCCAGCAGTGAGCAGACAAGGTATAGCAATCAGCCCCAGCATTTT,CASSEQTRYSNQPQHF
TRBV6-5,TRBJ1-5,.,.,TGTGCCAGCAGTTACTCGCCAGAAGGCAATCAGCCCCAGCATTTT,CASSYSPEGNQPQHF
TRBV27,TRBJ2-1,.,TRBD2,TGTGCCAGCAGTGCCCGGCTATGGGACCAGCGGGGGGGAGAGTACAATGAGCAGTTCTTC,CASSARLWDQRGGEYNEQFF
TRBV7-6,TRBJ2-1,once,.,TGTGCCAGCAGCTTAGGCGGGGGCGAGTACAATGAGCAGTTCTTC,CASSLGGGEYNEQFF
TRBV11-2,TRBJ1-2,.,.,TGTGCCAGCAGCTTAGAACCAGGGCACTATGGCTACACCTTC,CASSLEPGHYGYTF
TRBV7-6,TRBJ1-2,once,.,TGTGCCAGCAGCTTAGTTGGGGCCCTTAACGATGGCTACACCTTC,CASSLVGALNDGYTF
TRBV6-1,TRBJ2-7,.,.,TGTGCCAGCAGATCACAGCCCCAGACTACCGAGCAGTACTTC,CASRSQPQTTEQYF
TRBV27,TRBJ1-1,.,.,TGTGCCAGCAGTTTAAGTTTAGAGGGTGCGGGGAACACTGAAGCTTTCTTT,CASSLSLEGAGNTEAFF
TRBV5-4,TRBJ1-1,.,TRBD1,TGTGCCAGCAGCTTGGGACAGGGGATCTCAGCTTTCTTT,CASSLGQGISAFF
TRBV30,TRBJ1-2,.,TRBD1,TGTGCCTGGAGACCTCCGGGACAGTTTTATGGCTACACCTTC,CAWRPPGQFYGYTF
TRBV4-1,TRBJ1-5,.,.,TGCGCCAGCAGCCAAGAGGGAGGGTATAGCAATCAGCCCCAGCATTTT,CASSQEGGYSNQPQHF
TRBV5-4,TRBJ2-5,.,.,TGTGCCAGCAGCTTTAGGCAGGGTTGGCAAGAGACCCAGTACTTC,CASSFRQGWQETQYF
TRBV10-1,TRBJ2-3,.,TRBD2,TGCGCCAGCAGTGAGTCGACACGGGGGGGCACAGATACGCAGTATTTT,CASSESTRGGTDTQYF
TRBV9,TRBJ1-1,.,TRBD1,TGTGCCAGCAGCGGGACAGGGTCGCAACGTGTGGCTGAAGCTTTCTTT,CASSGTGSQRVAEAFF
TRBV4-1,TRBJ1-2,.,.,TGCGCCAGCAGCCAAGTGGGGGGGGGTTCGGGCTATGGCTACACCTTC,CASSQVGGGSGYGYTF
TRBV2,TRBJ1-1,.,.,TGTGCCAGCAGTGTAGTCCGCGGGGGGGCAGTAGCTTTCTTT,CASSVVRGGAVAFF
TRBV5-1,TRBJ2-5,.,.,TGCGCCAGCAGCTTACAGGGTCGGGAGACCCAGTACTTC,CASSLQGRETQYF
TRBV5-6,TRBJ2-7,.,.,TGTGCCAGCAGCTTGGTTCCGTCGTTGGGAGCGGCCCCCTACGAGCAGTACTTC,CASSLVPSLGAAPYEQYF
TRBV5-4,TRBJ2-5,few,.,TGTGCCAGCAGCCGGAGGGCGGGAGAGACCCAGTACTTC,CASSRRAGETQYF
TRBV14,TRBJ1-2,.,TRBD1,TGTGCCAGTGGGACAGGGGGCAACTATGGCTACACCTTC,CASGTGGNYGYTF
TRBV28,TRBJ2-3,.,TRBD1,TGTGCCAGCAGTCCATCGACAGGGTGGACAGATACGCAGTATTTT,CASSPSTGWTDTQYF
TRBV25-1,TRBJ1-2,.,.,TGTGCCAGCAGTGAATGGGCAACAACCTATGGCTACACCTTC,CASSEWATTYGYTF
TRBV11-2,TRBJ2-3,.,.,TGTGCCAGCAGCCGACTCATGCGCCTGCAGTATTTT,CASSRLMRLQYF
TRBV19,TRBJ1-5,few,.,TGTGCCAGTACCGTAAGCCAGGGGAACAATCAGCCCCAGCATTTT,CASTVSQGNNQPQHF
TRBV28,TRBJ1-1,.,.,TGTGCCAGCAGTTTAGCGGTCTTCCCAGAAGCTTTCTTT,CASSLAVFPEAFF
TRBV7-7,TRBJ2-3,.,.,TGTGCCAGCAGCCCGACTGTCCTTCCCGGAGATACGCAGTATTTT,CASSPTVLPGDTQYF
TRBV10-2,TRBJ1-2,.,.,TGCGCCAGCAGTGAAAGCCCTCCGATCTATGGCTACACCTTC,CASSESPPIYGYTF
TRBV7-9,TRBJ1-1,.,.,TGTGCCAGCAGCTTGGTAACAGTGAACACTGAAGCTTTCTTT,CASSLVTVNTEAFF
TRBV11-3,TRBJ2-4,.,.,TGTGCCAGCAGCTTAGGATCAGATAGAGGCATTCAGTACTTC,CASSLGSDRGIQYF
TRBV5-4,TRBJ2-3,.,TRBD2,TGTGCCAGCAGCTTGACTAGCGGGGCCCCTAGCACAGATACGCAGTATTTT,CASSLTSGAPSTDTQYF
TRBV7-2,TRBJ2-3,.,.,TGTGCCAGCAGTTTTAGGGCGGGGGCTACAGATACGCAGTATTTT,CASSFRAGATDTQYF
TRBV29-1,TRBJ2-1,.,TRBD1,TGCAGCGTTGACACGACCACAGGGGATGAGCAGTTCTTC,CSVDTTTGDEQFF
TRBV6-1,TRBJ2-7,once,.,TGTGCCAGCACCTTGACTGATAGCTACGAGCAGTACTTC,CASTLTDSYEQYF
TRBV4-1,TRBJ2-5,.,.,TGCGCCAGCAGCCAAGCGACACAGGAAGAGACCCAGTACTTC,CASSQATQEETQYF
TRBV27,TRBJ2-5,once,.,TGTGCCAGCCAGGGTCCACAGGAGACCCAGTACTTC,CASQGPQETQYF
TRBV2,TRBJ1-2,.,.,TGTGCCAGCAGTCCCTCCAACTATGGCTACACCTTC,CASSPSNYGYTF
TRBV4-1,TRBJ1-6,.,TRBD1,TGCGCCAGCAGCCGCTCTTGGACAGGGCCGAATTCACCCCTCCACTTT,CASSRSWTGPNSPLHF
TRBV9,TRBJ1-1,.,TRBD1,TGTGCCAGCAGCGGGGCACAGGGGGCGAACACTGAAGCTTTCTTT,CASSGAQGANTEAFF
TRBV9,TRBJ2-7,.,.,TGTGCCAGCAGCCTCCAGGACTCGAGCTCCTACGAGCAGTACTTC,CASSLQDSSSYEQYF
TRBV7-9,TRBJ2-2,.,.,TGTGCCAGCAGCTTAGCTACATCGGGACATAAGAACACCGGGGAGCTGTTTTTT,CASSLATSGHKNTGELFF
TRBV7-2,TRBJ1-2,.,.,TGTGCCAGCAGCCCTCCCAGGGTCGACGGCTACACCTTC,CASSPPRVDGYTF
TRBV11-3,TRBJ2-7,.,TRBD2,TGTGCCAGCAGCCCACTCGCGGGGGATAGCCTCTACGAGCAGTACTTC,CASSPLAGDSLYEQYF
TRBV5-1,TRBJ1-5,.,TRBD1,TGCGCCAGCAGCTTGGGGACAGGGGAACAGCCCCAGCATTTT,CASSLGTGEQPQHF
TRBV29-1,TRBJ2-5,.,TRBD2,TGCAGCGTTGATTTGGGGGGGGGTGAGACCCAGTACTTC,CSVDLGGGETQYF
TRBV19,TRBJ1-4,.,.,TGTGCCAGTGACCCTTACGGGACAATCCATCCAACTAATGAAAAACTGTTTTTT,CASDPYGTIHPTNEKLFF
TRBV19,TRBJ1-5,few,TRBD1,TGTGCCAGTAGTCGAGCGCAGGGGGGTGGGAGTTGGCCCCAGCATTTT,CASSRAQGGGSWPQHF
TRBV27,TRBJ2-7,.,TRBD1,TGTGCCAGCGGTCCTACCGGGACAGGGGTCCGGGAGCAGTACTTC,CASGPTGTGVREQYF
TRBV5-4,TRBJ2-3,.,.,TGTGCCAGCAGCTCAGGGACAACCAGCACAGATACGCAGTATTTT,CASSSGTTSTDTQYF
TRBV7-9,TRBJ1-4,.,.,TGTGCCAGCAGCTTAACGGGTCAGGGGACTGAAAAACTGTTTTTT,CASSLTGQGTEKLFF
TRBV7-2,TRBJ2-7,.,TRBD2,TGTGCCAGCAGCTTAGTACTAGCGGGGACCTACGAGCAGTACTTC,CASSLVLAGTYEQYF
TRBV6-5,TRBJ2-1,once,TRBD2,TGTGCCAGCAGTTACGGGACTAGCGGTGAGCCCCCGTTCTTC,CASSYGTSGEPPFF
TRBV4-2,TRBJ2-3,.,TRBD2,TGTGCCAGCAGCCAAGATGCGGCGGGGGGGTTGGATACGCAGTATTTT,CASSQDAAGGLDTQYF